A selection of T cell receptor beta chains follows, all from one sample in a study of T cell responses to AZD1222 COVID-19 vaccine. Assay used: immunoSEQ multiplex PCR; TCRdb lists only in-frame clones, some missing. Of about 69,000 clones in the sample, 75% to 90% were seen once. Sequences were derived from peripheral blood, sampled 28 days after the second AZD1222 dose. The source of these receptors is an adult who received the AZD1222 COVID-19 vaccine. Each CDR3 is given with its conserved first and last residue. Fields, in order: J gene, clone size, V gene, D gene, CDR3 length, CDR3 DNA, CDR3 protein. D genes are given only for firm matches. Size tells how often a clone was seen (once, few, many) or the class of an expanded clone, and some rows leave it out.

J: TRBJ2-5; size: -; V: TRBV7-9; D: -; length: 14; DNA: TGTGCCAGCAGCTTAGTGACTGGGCAAGAGACCCAGTACTTC; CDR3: CASSLVTGQETQYF
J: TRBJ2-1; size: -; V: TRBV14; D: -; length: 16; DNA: TGTGCCAGCAGCTCAGGGTTCCGACCCTCCTACAATGAGCAGTTCTTC; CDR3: CASSSGFRPSYNEQFF
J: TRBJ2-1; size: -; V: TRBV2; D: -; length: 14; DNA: TGTGCCAGCAGTAGGCAGGGTATAGGCGATGAGCAGTTCTTC; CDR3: CASSRQGIGDEQFF
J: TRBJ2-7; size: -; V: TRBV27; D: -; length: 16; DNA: TGTGCCAGCAGTCGGGTTATGCAGGACGGACCTTACGAGCAGTACTTC; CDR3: CASSRVMQDGPYEQYF
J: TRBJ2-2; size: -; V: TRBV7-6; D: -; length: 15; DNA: TGTGCCAGCAGCTCGAACGGACTGTCCACCGGGGAGCTGTTTTTT; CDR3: CASSSNGLSTGELFF
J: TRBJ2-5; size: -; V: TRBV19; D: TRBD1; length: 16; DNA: TGTGCCAGTAGTATAGGGGGACAGATCCGGGCAGAGACCCAGTACTTC; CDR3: CASSIGGQIRAETQYF
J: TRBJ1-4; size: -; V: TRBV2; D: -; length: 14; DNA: TGTGCCAGCAGGACGAGGGGGGGTAATGAAAAACTGTTTTTT; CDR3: CASRTRGGNEKLFF
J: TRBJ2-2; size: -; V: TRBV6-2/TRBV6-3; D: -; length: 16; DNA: TGTGCCAGCAGTTACTCGGATAGCGGAAACACCGGGGAGCTGTTTTTT; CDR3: CASSYSDSGNTGELFF
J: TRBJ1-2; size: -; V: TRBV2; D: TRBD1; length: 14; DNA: TGTGCCAGCAGTGGAGGTCAGGGGGTTCATGGCTACACCTTC; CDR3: CASSGGQGVHGYTF
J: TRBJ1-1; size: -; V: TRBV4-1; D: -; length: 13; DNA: TGCGCCAGCGGTATAACCTCGTCCACTGAAGCTTTCTTT; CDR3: CASGITSSTEAFF
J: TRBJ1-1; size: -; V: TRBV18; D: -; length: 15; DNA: TGTGCCAGCTCACCCCGAGGACTCATGAACACTGAAGCTTTCTTT; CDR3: CASSPRGLMNTEAFF
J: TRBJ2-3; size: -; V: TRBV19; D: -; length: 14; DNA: TGTGCCAGTAGTTGGGACGGAAGCACAGATACGCAGTATTTT; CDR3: CASSWDGSTDTQYF
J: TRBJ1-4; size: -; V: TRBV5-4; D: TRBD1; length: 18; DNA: TGTGCCAGCAGCGCCGGGGGGCAGGGGGCCGCAACTAATGAAAAACTGTTTTTT; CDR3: CASSAGGQGAATNEKLFF
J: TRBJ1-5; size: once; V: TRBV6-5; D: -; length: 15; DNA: TGTGCCAGCAAAGAAGGACACCTTTCCAATCAGCCCCAGCATTTT; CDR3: CASKEGHLSNQPQHF
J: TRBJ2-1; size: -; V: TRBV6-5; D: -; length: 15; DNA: TGTGCCAGCAAAAGGACCGCCGTTTCCTACAATGAGCAGTTCTTC; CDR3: CASKRTAVSYNEQFF
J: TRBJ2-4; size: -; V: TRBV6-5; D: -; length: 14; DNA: TGTGCCAGCGCCAATCAGGGGGGGAAAAACATTCAGTACTTC; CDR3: CASANQGGKNIQYF
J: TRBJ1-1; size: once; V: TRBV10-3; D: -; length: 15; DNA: TGTGCCATCAGCCAGGGGCTATTCATGAACACTGAAGCTTTCTTT; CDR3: CAISQGLFMNTEAFF
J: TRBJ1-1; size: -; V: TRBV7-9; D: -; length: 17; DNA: TGTGCCAGCAGTTACCGGGACCCCCTCGGTGGGTACACTGAAGCTTTCTTT; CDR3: CASSYRDPLGGYTEAFF
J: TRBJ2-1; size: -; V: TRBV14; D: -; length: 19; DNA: TGTGCCAGCAGCCAAGCTTCTCCCCGGGGAGCGCCCTACTACAATGAGCAGTTCTTC; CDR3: CASSQASPRGAPYYNEQFF
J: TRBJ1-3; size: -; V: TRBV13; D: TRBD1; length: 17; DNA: TGTGCCAGCGGATTCCTTATAAGGGGGCCGCGAGGAAACACCATATATTTT; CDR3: CASGFLIRGPRGNTIYF
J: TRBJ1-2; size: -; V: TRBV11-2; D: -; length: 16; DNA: TGTGCCAGCAGCTTAGATTCAGCGTCCACCTCGGGTGGCTACACCTTC; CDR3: CASSLDSASTSGGYTF
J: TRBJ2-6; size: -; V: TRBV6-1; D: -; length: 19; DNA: TGTGCCAGCAGTGAAGGGGTCGGCGGGCTCCTCTCTGGGGCCAACGTCCTGACTTTC; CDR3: CASSEGVGGLLSGANVLTF
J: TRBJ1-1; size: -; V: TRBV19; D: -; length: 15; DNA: TGTGCCAGTACCCAAGACATAATTACAACCACTGAAGCTTTCTTT; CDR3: CASTQDIITTTEAFF
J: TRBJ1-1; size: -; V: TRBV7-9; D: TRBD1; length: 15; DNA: TGTGCCAGCAGCTTCCATGACAGGGAGGACACTGAAGCTTTCTTT; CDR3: CASSFHDREDTEAFF
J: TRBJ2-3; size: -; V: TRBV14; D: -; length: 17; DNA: TGTGCCAGCAGCCAAGAACTTGTCAGTCTAGGCACAGATACGCAGTATTTT; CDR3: CASSQELVSLGTDTQYF
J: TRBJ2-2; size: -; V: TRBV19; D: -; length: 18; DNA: TGTGCCAGTAGTTCCCGGCTCCGGGACCAGTCGAACACCGGGGAGCTGTTTTTT; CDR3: CASSSRLRDQSNTGELFF
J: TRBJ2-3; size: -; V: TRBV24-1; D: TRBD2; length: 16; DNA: TGTGCCACCAGTGACCCTAGCGGGGAAGCTGCAGATACGCAGTATTTT; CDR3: CATSDPSGEAADTQYF
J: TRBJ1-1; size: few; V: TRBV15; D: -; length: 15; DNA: TGTGCCACCAGCGGAGTACTGAGCATGAACACTGAAGCTTTCTTT; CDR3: CATSGVLSMNTEAFF
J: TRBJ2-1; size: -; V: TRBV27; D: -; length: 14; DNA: TGTGCCAGCAGGGGGGGACAGCCTAGGAATGAGCAGTTCTTC; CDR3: CASRGGQPRNEQFF
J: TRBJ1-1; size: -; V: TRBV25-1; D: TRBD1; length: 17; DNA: TGTGCCAGCAGTGATGTAATCGACAGGGGGAAGTTGGGGGAAGCTTTCTTT; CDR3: CASSDVIDRGKLGEAFF
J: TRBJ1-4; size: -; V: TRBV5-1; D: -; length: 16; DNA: TGCGCCAGCGGTGATCCGGGGGGCGCGGATAATGAAAAACTGTTTTTT; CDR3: CASGDPGGADNEKLFF
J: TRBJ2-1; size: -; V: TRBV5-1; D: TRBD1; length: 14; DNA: TGCGCCAGCAGCCCCGGACAGGAATACAATGAGCAGTTCTTC; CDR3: CASSPGQEYNEQFF
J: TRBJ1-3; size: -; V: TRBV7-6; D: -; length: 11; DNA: TGTGCCAGCAGCTTAGGAGACACCATATATTTT; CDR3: CASSLGDTIYF
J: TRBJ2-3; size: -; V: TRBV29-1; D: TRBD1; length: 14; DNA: TGCAGCGCCGACACAGGGGATTACACAGATACGCAGTATTTT; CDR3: CSADTGDYTDTQYF
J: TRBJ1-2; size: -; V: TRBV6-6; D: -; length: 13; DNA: TGTGCCAGCAGTCGCAACAAGAGCTATGGCTACACCTTC; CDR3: CASSRNKSYGYTF
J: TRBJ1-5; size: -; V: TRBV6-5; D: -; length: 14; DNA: TGTGCCAGCAGAACCCTCCAATACAATCAGCCCCAGCATTTT; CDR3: CASRTLQYNQPQHF
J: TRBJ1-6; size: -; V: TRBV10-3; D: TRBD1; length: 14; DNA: TGTGCCATCAGGCGGACAGGGGATAATTCACCCCTCCACTTT; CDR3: CAIRRTGDNSPLHF
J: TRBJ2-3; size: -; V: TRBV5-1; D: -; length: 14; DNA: TGCGCCAGCAGCTTAGCGTTTAGCACAGATACGCAGTATTTT; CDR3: CASSLAFSTDTQYF
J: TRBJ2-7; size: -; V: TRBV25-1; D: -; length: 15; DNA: TGTGCCAGCAGTGACCCCGGGACATGGGACTACGAGCAGTACTTC; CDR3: CASSDPGTWDYEQYF
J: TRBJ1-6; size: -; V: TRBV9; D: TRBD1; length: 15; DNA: TGTGCCAGCAGTGCTACAGGGGACTTAAATTCACCCCTCCACTTT; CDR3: CASSATGDLNSPLHF
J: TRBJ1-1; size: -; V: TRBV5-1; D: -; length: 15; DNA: TGCGCCAGCAGCTTGGGACGGGGGAGTAACACTGAAGCTTTCTTT; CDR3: CASSLGRGSNTEAFF
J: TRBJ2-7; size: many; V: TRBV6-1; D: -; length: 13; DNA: TGTGCCAGCAGTGAAGGTTGGGGCTACGAGCAGTACTTC; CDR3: CASSEGWGYEQYF
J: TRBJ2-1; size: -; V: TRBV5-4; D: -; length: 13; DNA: TGTGCCAGCAGCCAGGCCTCCTACAATGAGCAGTTCTTC; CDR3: CASSQASYNEQFF
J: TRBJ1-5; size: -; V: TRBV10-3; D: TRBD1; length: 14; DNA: TGTGCCATCAGGGGGGACAGGAGTGATCAGCCCCAGCATTTT; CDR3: CAIRGDRSDQPQHF
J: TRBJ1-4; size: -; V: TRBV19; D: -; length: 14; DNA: TGTGCCAGTAGTATCCGGGCAGGGAGTGAAAAACTGTTTTTT; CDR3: CASSIRAGSEKLFF
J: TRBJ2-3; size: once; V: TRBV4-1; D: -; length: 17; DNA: TGCGCCAGCAGCCTCAAAGGGGGTCTTCCTGGACCAGATACGCAGTATTTT; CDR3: CASSLKGGLPGPDTQYF
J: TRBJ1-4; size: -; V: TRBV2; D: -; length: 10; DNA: TGTGCCACCTGGGATGAAAAACTGTTTTTT; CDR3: CATWDEKLFF
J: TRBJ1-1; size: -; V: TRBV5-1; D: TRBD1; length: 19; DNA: TGCGCCAGCAGCACCGGACAGGGCCGGGGCTGGAGGGTGAACACTGAAGCTTTCTTT; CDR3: CASSTGQGRGWRVNTEAFF
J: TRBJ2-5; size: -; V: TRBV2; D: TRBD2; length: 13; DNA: TGTGCCTCGGGACTAGCGGGGAAAGAGACCCAGTACTTC; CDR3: CASGLAGKETQYF
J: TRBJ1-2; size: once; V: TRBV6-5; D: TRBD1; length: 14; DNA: TGTGCCAGCAGTTCGGGACAGGGGGTAGGAGGCTACACCTTC; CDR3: CASSSGQGVGGYTF
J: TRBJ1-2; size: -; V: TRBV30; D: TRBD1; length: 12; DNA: TGTGCCTGGAACCGGGACAGGGATGGCTACACCTTC; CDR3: CAWNRDRDGYTF